Listed here are 28 T cell receptor beta chains from one sample, sequenced in a study of T cell changes during pregnancy in multiple sclerosis. The repertoire was sequenced with immunoSEQ multiplex PCR; TCRdb's copy has only in-frame clones and lacks some. Among 40,000 to 50,000 clones listed, 90% to 95% were seen once. Source: CD8+ T cells from peripheral blood mononuclear cells, taken in the third trimester of pregnancy. These receptors all come from a female donor with multiple sclerosis, enrolled in a pregnancy study.

The chain recombines TRBV6-5 with TRBJ2-7, with TRBD2 matching 8 bases. This CDR3 comprises 15 residues. Trimming took 3 bases from V and 3 from J; bases not matched to a gene: 7. Germline assignment: CDR1 MNHEY and CDR2 SVGAGI. The CDR3 here is CASSYKLAANYEQYF. The CDR3 nucleotides are TGTGCCAGCAGTTATAAACTAGCGGCTAACTACGAGCAGTACTTC.

The V and J genes are TRBV11-2 and TRBJ2-1; 10 bases match TRBD2. From germline, CDR1 is SGHAT and CDR2 FQNNGV. V lost 2 bases to trimming and J lost 6 bases; unmatched junction nucleotides: 7. This CDR3 has 16 residues. This CDR3 reads CASSLRLAGLVNEQFF. CDR3 DNA: TGTGCCAGCAGCTTAAGACTAGCGGGTTTGGTCAATGAGCAGTTCTTC.

The gene calls are TRBV7-6 and TRBJ2-7; D is possibly TRBD2 (5 bases). Trimming took off 0 bases at V and 5 bases at J, with 8 bases between the two ends. Germline CDR1 is SGHVS and CDR2 is FNYEAQ. The CDR3 consists of 13 residues. CDR3 residues: CASSLAVGDEQYF. The CDR3, as DNA: TGTGCCAGCAGCTTAGCGGTCGGGGACGAGCAGTACTTC.

The gene calls are TRBV2 and TRBJ2-1; D perhaps matches TRBD2 (5 bases). CDR1 and CDR2 from the germline V gene are SNHLY and FYNNEI. This CDR3 region has 13 residues. Trimming left V 4 bases short and J 6 bases short, with 10 bases between. CDR3 bases: TGTGCCAGCAGTGGGCTACTAGTCAATGAGCAGTTCTTC. Translating gives CASSGLLVNEQFF.

This chain joins TRBV10-1 and TRBJ2-1; maybe TRBD1 (6 bases). In germline, CDR1 is WNHNN, CDR2 SYGVQD (reference sequence). V was trimmed by 7 bases and J by 6 bases, leaving 19 bases between them. The CDR3 length is 15 residues. In nucleotides, the CDR3 is TGCGCCAGCAACGGGGTTGGGGGCGGCATCAATGAGCAGTTCTTC. Translated: CASNGVGGGINEQFF.

The J gene is TRBJ2-1, the V gene TRBV2; no clear D. CDR3 length: 11 amino acids. Germline CDR1 is SNHLY and CDR2 is FYNNEI. The V end lost 8 bases, the J end lost 4 bases, and 6 bases lay between the germline ends. The CDR3 region is CASPNYNEQFF. CDR3 DNA: TGTGCCAGCCCCAATTACAATGAGCAGTTCTTC.

This CDR3 is CASSHGNEQFF. CDR3 DNA: TGTGCCAGCAGCCACGGGAATGAGCAGTTCTTC. V gene TRBV14 combines with J gene TRBJ2-1; D is uncertain. The germline V gene encodes CDR1 SGHDN and CDR2 FVKESK. The CDR3 totals 11 residues. Between the trimmed V and J ends, which lost 3 bases and 7 bases, there was a span of 4 bases.

This chain uses TRBV28 with TRBJ2-1; D is possibly TRBD2 (5 bases). With 2 bases removed from V and 6 bases from J, the gap between germline ends came to 11 bases. This CDR3 is 14 amino acids long. CDR1 and CDR2 from the germline V gene are MDHEN and SYDVKM. As DNA, the CDR3 is TGTGCCAGCAGTTTAAGGTTAGGGAGCAATGAGCAGTTCTTC. Translated: CASSLRLGSNEQFF. Using reference TRBV28 and TRBJ2-1 for the parts outside the CDR3, the full variable domain is DVKVTQSSRYLVKRTGEKVFLECVQDMDHENMFWYRQDPGLGLRLIYFSYDVKMKEKGDIPEGYSVSREKKERFSLILESASTNQTSMYLCASSLRLGSNEQFFGPGTRLTVL.

This clone came up once. The chain has TRBV29-1 and TRBJ2-3, with 8 bases matching TRBD1. Germline V CDR1 and CDR2: SQVTM, ANQGSEA. The CDR3 length is 14 residues. V was clipped by 6 bases and J by 1 base; unmatched bases: 6. The CDR3 DNA sequence: TGCAGCGTGGAGACAGGGGCCGGCACAGATACGCAGTATTTT. Its protein is CSVETGAGTDTQYF.

V usage is TRBV27 and J usage is TRBJ1-2; D not resolved. The CDR3 has 14 residues. CDR1 and CDR2 (germline): MNHEY, SMNVEV (reference sequence). With 0 bases removed from V and 4 bases from J, the gap between germline ends came to 9 bases. CDR3 bases: TGTGCCAGCAGTTTATCAGGCAGCGGCTATGGCTACACCTTC. Its protein is CASSLSGSGYGYTF.

The chain links TRBV5-4 to TRBJ2-2; weak D call: TRBD2 (6 bases). CDR1 and CDR2 from the germline V gene are SGHNT and YYREEE (reference sequence). V was trimmed by 2 bases and J by 6 bases, leaving 8 bases between them. This CDR3 is built from 13 residues. CDR3 sequence (DNA): TGTGCCAGCAGCTTTGGAGGGGCCGGGGAGCTGTTTTTT. Translation gives CASSFGGAGELFF.

The gene calls are TRBV7-9 and TRBJ2-7, with 9 nucleotides matching TRBD2. V was clipped by 4 bases and J by 7 bases; unmatched bases: 2. Germline CDR1 SEHNR, CDR2 FQNEAQ (reference sequence). The CDR3 spans 12 residues. In DNA, the CDR3 is TGTGCCAGCAGCTCAAGCGGGGGGGAGCAGTACTTC. This translates into CASSSSGGEQYF.

The V call is TRBV5-6, the J call TRBJ2-3; TRBD1 might be the D (6 bases). The V and J ends lost 3 bases and 2 bases respectively, with 16 bases between them. The CDR3 has 16 amino acids. Germline V lookup: CDR1 SGHDT, CDR2 YYEEEE. CDR3 sequence reads: CASSWTVPSSTDTQYF. CDR3 sequence (DNA): TGTGCCAGCAGCTGGACAGTTCCTTCCTCCACAGATACGCAGTATTTT.

Regarding this clone: Other DNA variants within this sample encode the same CDR3. The chain is built from TRBV29-1 and TRBJ2-5; D is possibly TRBD1 (5 bases). The CDR3 contains 11 residues. Germline V lookup: CDR1 SQVTM, CDR2 ANQGSEA. The V and J ends lost 4 bases and 5 bases respectively, with 8 bases between them. The CDR3 DNA reads TGCAGCGTTGGTCCAGGGGAGACCCAGTACTTC. Protein sequence: CSVGPGETQYF.

V and J are TRBV28 and TRBJ2-3, with TRBD1 matching 8 bases. The V segment lost 6 bases and the J segment 4 bases; nucleotides outside the gene matches: 6. CDR3 length: 14 amino acids. Germline V gene sequence: CDR1 MDHEN, CDR2 SYDVKM. For the CDR3, the DNA is TGTGCCAGCAGGCGACAGGGGACGGCAGATACGCAGTATTTT. Translating gives CASRRQGTADTQYF.

The gene calls are TRBV27 and TRBJ2-3, with D possibly matching TRBD2 (5 bases). Trimming removed 4 bases at V and 2 bases at J, with 16 bases between. The germline CDR1 and CDR2 sequences are MNHEY and SMNVEV (reference sequence). CDR3 size: 16 residues. The CDR3 DNA is TGTGCCAGCAGTTCGACCGGGATAGCATTCACAGATACGCAGTATTTT. Its protein is CASSSTGIAFTDTQYF.

The chain joins TRBV10-3 to TRBJ2-1, with D tentatively TRBD2 (6 bases). Germline V lookup: CDR1 ENHRY, CDR2 SYGVKD. The CDR3 is 15 residues long. Trimming pared 0 bases from V and 6 bases from J, leaving 12 bases between. The CDR3 loop reads CAISESGLAGNEQFF. CDR3 nucleotide sequence: TGTGCCATCAGTGAGTCGGGACTGGCAGGCAATGAGCAGTTCTTC.

This chain connects TRBV4-1 to TRBJ2-7; a possible D gene is TRBD1 (6 bases). CDR3 length: 12 residues. Trimming stripped 1 base from V and 6 bases from J, with 7 bases between. Germline V lookup: CDR1 MGHRA, CDR2 YSYEKL. CDR3 DNA sequence: TGCGCCAGCAGCCAAGGCAGGGGCGAGCAGTACTTC. Protein sequence: CASSQGRGEQYF.

This clone was seen more than once but under ten times. This chain links TRBV28 with TRBJ2-3; D is possibly TRBD2 (5 bases). Germline assignment: CDR1 MDHEN and CDR2 SYDVKM. Trimming cost V 3 bases and J 3 bases, with 10 bases left between them. CDR3 size: 14 residues. CDR3 bases: TGTGCCAGCAGTTTCTTATCGGGGACAGATACGCAGTATTTT. Amino acid sequence: CASSFLSGTDTQYF.

The genes are TRBV9 and TRBJ1-2, with D perhaps matching TRBD1 (5 bases). CDR3 length: 14 amino acids. V was pared by 0 bases and J by 3 bases, with 9 bases between. Germline V gene lookup returns CDR1 SGDLS and CDR2 YYNGEE. The CDR3 DNA reads TGTGCCAGCAGCGTAGGCGGAGGGGACTATGGCTACACCTTC. It codes for CASSVGGGDYGYTF.

On this clone itself: This sample also contains other DNA sequences that code for the same CDR3. The rearrangement links TRBV27 to TRBJ1-5; D gene ambiguous. The CDR3 consists of 14 residues. Trimming took 2 bases from V and 2 from J, leaving 7 bases between them. Germline CDR1 reads MNHEY; CDR2 reads SMNVEV (reference sequence). CDR3 sequence (DNA): TGTGCCAGCAGTTTAGGAGGTGGCAATCAGCCCCAGCATTTT. Translation: CASSLGGGNQPQHF.

This clone has a single count. Other DNA sequences in this specimen translate into the identical CDR3. The V gene is TRBV27, the J gene TRBJ2-7; D is uncertain. This CDR3 spans 11 amino acids. Trimming removed 4 bases from V and 3 bases from J, with 4 bases in between. Germline assignment: CDR1 MNHEY and CDR2 SMNVEV (reference sequence). DNA of the CDR3: TGTGCCAGCAGTTCAGGCTACGAGCAGTACTTC. This sequence encodes CASSSGYEQYF.

V usage is TRBV27 and J usage is TRBJ2-6; TRBD1 aligns across 7 bases. Germline CDR1 MNHEY, CDR2 SMNVEV (reference sequence). V was pared by 7 bases and J by 2 bases, with 17 bases of the junction left unmatched. The CDR3 is 19 residues long. CDR3 in amino acids: CASTRGFTLSETGANVLTF. CDR3 nucleotides: TGTGCCAGCACCAGGGGGTTTACGTTATCAGAGACTGGGGCCAACGTCCTGACTTTC.

This chain joins TRBV13 and TRBJ2-3, with 11 bases fitting TRBD2. V lost 6 bases and J lost 0; bases outside the gene matches: 5. The length of the CDR3 is 16 residues. Germline CDR1 PRHDT, CDR2 FYEKMQ (reference sequence). This CDR3 reads CASSSSGRTSTDTQYF. The CDR3 nucleotides read TGTGCCAGCAGTTCTAGCGGGAGGACCAGCACAGATACGCAGTATTTT. Supplemented by reference TRBV13 and TRBJ2-3, the full variable domain reads AAGVIQSPRHLIKEKRETATLKCYPIPRHDTVYWYQQGPGQDPQFLISFYEKMQSDKGSIPDRFSAQQFSDYHSELNMSSLELGDSALYFCASSSSGRTSTDTQYFGPGTRLTVL.

The chain is built from TRBV7-9 and TRBJ2-5; 7 bases line up with TRBD2. The CDR3 consists of 14 residues. Germline CDR1 reads SEHNR; CDR2 reads FQNEAQ (reference sequence). V was clipped by 5 bases and J by 3 bases; unmatched bases: 6. Here the CDR3 DNA reads TGTGCCAGCAGCGCGCCTCTAGCGGAAGAGACCCAGTACTTC. Its translation is CASSAPLAEETQYF.

The chain uses TRBV7-9 and TRBJ1-2; D is unresolved. CDR1 SEHNR and CDR2 FQNEAQ come from the germline V gene (reference sequence). This CDR3 spans 16 amino acids. Trimming cost V 4 bases and J 3 bases, with 18 bases left between them. The CDR3 DNA is TGTGCCAGCAGCTCCCTGGCACAAGGACTTGACTATGGCTACACCTTC. Translated: CASSSLAQGLDYGYTF.

V usage is TRBV4-3 and J usage is TRBJ1-1; D might be TRBD1 (6 bases). The CDR3 runs to 18 residues. V gave up 0 bases and J gave up 0 bases, with 17 bases separating them. Germline assignment: CDR1 LGHNA and CDR2 YSLEER. For the CDR3, the DNA is TGCGCCAGCAGCCAAGAGTGGGCAGGGGCACTTATGAACACTGAAGCTTTCTTT. It specifies CASSQEWAGALMNTEAFF.

The chain couples TRBV19 to TRBJ1-1, with 9 nucleotides matching TRBD1. Germline lookup yields CDR1 LNHDA and CDR2 SQIVND (reference sequence). The CDR3 consists of 13 residues. The J segment lost 4 bases and the V segment lost 8 bases, leaving 5 bases of the junction unmatched. The CDR3 region is CASEDRGVTEAFF. The DNA for the CDR3 is TGTGCCAGTGAAGACAGGGGGGTCACTGAAGCTTTCTTT. The full variable domain, in which reference TRBV19 and TRBJ1-1 provide the parts outside the CDR3, is DGGITQSPKYLFRKEGQNVTLSCEQNLNHDAMYWYRQDPGQGLRLIYYSQIVNDFQKGDIAEGYSVSREKKESFPLTVTSAQKNPTAFYLCASEDRGVTEAFFGQGTRLTVV.